Listed here is a single T cell receptor (beta chain). Its antigen is unidentified. This entry is derived from a study of siplizumab effects on memory and regulatory T cells. The CDR3 has 15 residues. Germline CDR1 reads SGHTA; CDR2 reads FQGNSA. The V gene lost 7 bases and the J gene lost 0 bases, with 13 bases spanning the gap. Study-level results: Proliferating Tregs taken from siplizumab cultures were not shown to have a confirmed suppressive function. An assignable phenotype, naive or memory, was missing from roughly 78-96% of proliferating CD4+ or CD8+ clones.

TCRdb's copy holds only in-frame clones and misses some; the assay was immunoSEQ multiplex PCR. Here the sample spans about 72,000 clones, about 90% being singletons. The genes are TRBV7-2 and TRBJ2-1; D is possibly TRBD2 (5 bases). The receptor was isolated from a human donor in good health. Sequencing was done on a sample of CD8+ T cells sorted from blood. DNA for the CDR3: TGTGCCAGCATCGAAGCGGCCCTCTCCTACAATGAGCAGTTCTTC. Amino acids: CASIEAALSYNEQFF.